This T cell receptor beta chain was retrieved from a study of T-cell reconstitution after alpha-beta-depleted transplantation in children (dated by TCRdb to about 2016). At the level of the whole study: Using TCR repertoire profiling, the study followed T-cell immune reconstitution in a quantitative way in children after TCRalphabeta/CD19-depleted allogeneic hematopoietic cell transplantation. Study-wide conclusions, independent of this receptor: The high TCRbeta diversity at day 60 in some patients was ascribed to recipient T cells and intrathymic progenitors that had survived conditioning. Apparently early alphabetaT-cell count recovery about two months after transplant reportedly relied on only several hundred rapidly expanded clones derived from non-depleted graft cells. Over the following months the frequencies of hyperexpanded clones went down, and after one year T-cell counts and TCRbeta diversity were mostly credited to newly produced T cells.

Library prep was done by PCR. The instrument given in TCRdb is Illumina HiSeq 2500. TCR library preparation used molecular barcoding, with unique molecular identifiers applied to normalize quantification of the TCRbeta repertoire. TCRdb reworked the public reads: Q25 trimming with fastp, MiXCR clone assembly, productive beta chains retained. Rows are combined by CDR3 protein, so each entry shows the most common genes and DNA. In all, the sample holds about 870,000 distinct CDR3 sequences, and roughly 15% of those were seen once. The ten largest clones capture about 4.6% of the sample. Concerning this clonotype: Its binding antigen is unknown. No base qualities exist here, and no much larger clone lies one base off it.

The sample's treatment or condition, from its label and the paper: allogeneic hematopoietic cell transplantation with graft depleted of TCRalphabeta T cells and CD19 B cells. The transplant recipients were children given TCRalphabeta/CD19-depleted allogeneic hematopoietic cell grafts. The CDR3 runs 13 amino acids, cysteine and phenylalanine included. The sequence is cut down to CDR3 DNA, 39 bases in frame from base 1. The trim is 3 bases for V and 0 bases for J, with a gap of 8 bases between the germline ends. CDR1 and CDR2, per the germline V gene, are SQVTM and ANQGSEA. The chain is made from TRBV29-1 and TRBJ1-1; the D segment cannot be called with confidence. The TCR was taken from a male patient between 10 and 17 years old who had a stem cell transplant for acute lymphoblastic leukemia, so the T cells may come from the graft donor. Material: PBMCs, mostly from graft donor cells, obtained 360 days after TCRalphabeta/CD19-depleted stem cell transplant. The CDR3 corresponds to CSVEGSMNTEAFF. The bases read TGCAGCGTTGAGGGGAGCATGAACACTGAAGCTTTCTTT.